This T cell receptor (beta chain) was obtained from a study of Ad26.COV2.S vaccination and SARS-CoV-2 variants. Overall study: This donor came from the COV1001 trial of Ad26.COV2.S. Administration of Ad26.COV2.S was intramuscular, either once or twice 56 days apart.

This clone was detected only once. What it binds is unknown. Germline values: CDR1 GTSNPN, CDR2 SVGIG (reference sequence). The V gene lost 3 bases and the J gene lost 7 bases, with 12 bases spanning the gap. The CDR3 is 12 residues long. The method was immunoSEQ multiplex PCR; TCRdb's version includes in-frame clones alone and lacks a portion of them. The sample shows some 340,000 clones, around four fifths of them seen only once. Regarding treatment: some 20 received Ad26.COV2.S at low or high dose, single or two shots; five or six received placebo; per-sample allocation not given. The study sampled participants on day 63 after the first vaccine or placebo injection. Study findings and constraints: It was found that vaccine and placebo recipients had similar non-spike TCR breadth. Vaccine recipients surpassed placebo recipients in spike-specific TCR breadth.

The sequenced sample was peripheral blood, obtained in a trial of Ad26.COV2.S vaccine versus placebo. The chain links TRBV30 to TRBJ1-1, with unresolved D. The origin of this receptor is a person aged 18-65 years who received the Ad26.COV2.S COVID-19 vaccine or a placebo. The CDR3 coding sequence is TGTGCCTGGAGGAGACATAGAAATGAAGCTTTCTTT. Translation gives CAWRRHRNEAFF.